This T cell receptor beta chain was profiled in a study of CD8 T cells in ankylosing spondylitis. This clonotype was observed many times. Per germline, CDR1 SGHVS and CDR2 FQNEAQ. Trimming took off 3 bases at V and 1 base at J, with 10 bases between the two ends. The CDR3 has 15 amino acids. TCRdb independently ran MiXCR on the 5' RACE reads; one entry per CDR3 protein. Found here are 100,000 to 150,000 distinct CDR3 sequences, 7% of them singletons; the top ten hold 10% to 15%. Sample: blood, either unsorted or a sorted T cell fraction (not recorded which). The TCR sequence derives from a male donor with ankylosing spondylitis or in good health (not recorded which). The chain carries TRBV7-8 and TRBJ1-5, with D unclear. The CDR3 DNA follows: TGTGCCAGCAGCTTTATGTCTCGGAGCAATCAGCCCCAGCATTTT. Translating gives CASSFMSRSNQPQHF.